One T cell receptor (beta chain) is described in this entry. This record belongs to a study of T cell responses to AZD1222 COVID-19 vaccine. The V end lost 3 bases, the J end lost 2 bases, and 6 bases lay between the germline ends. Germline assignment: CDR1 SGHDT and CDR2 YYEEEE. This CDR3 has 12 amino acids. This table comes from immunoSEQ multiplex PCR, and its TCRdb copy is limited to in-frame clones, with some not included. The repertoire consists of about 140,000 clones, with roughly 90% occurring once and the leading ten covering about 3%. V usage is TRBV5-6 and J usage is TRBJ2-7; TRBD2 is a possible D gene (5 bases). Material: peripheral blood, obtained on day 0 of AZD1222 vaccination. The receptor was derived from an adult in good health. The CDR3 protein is CASSSGTYEQYF. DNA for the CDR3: TGTGCCAGCAGCTCCGGGACCTACGAGCAGTACTTC.